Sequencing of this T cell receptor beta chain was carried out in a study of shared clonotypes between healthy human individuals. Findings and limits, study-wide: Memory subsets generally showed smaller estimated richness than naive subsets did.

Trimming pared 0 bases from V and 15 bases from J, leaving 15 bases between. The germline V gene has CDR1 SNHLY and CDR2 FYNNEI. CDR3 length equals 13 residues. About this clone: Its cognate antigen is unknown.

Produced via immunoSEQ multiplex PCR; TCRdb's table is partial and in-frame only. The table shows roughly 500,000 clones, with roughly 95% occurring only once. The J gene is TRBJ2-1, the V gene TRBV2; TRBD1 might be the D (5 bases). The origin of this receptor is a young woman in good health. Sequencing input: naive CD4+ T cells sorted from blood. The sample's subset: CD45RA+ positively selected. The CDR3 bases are TGTGCCAGCAGTGAAGCGTCGCTAGGGGCAGGGTTCTTC. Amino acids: CASSEASLGAGFF. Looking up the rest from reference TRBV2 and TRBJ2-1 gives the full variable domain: EPEVTQTPSHQVTQMGQEVILRCVPISNHLYFYWYRQILGQKVEFLVSFYNNEISEKSEIFDDQFSVERPDGSNFTLKIRSTKLEDSAMYFCASSEASLGAGFFGPGTRLTVL.